The next 20 T cell receptor beta chains were all read from a single sample in a study of T cells in Graves' hyperthyroidism and ophthalmopathy. RNA transcripts gave rise to amplified TCR beta CDR3 regions. An initial round of RT-PCR targeting the TCR CDR3 relied on the HTBI primer set. TCRdb called the multiplex PCR reads again in MiXCR, with one record for every CDR3 protein. The sample lists roughly 110,000 distinct CDR3 sequences; roughly 15% were seen once. Sequencing was done on a sample of blood. The receptors shown here come from a woman between 45 and 65 years old with Graves' hyperthyroidism.

This clonotype was detected many times. The chain uses TRBV11-2 and TRBJ2-5; TRBD1 is a possible D gene (5 bases). The germline CDR1 and CDR2 sequences are SGHAT and FQNNGV. The CDR3 is 14 amino acids. V gave up 2 bases and J gave up 4 bases, with 11 bases separating them. DNA of the CDR3: TGTGCCAGCAGCTTACAGGGAATGAGAGAGACCCAGTACTTC. Amino acid sequence: CASSLQGMRETQYF.

This clonotype was observed at least ten times. V is TRBV20-1 and J is TRBJ2-3; TRBD2 is a possible D gene (6 bases). The V end was cut by 2 bases, the J end by 0 bases, with 12 bases between. Germline values: CDR1 DFQATT, CDR2 SNEGSKA (reference sequence). The CDR3 spans 15 residues. The CDR3 sequence: CSARLLATSTDTQYF. The CDR3 DNA sequence: TGCAGTGCTAGATTGCTAGCGACCAGCACAGATACGCAGTATTTT.

This clonotype showed up many times. The chain recombines TRBV5-6 with TRBJ2-7, with 14 bases identical to TRBD2. The junction had 6 bases not matched to a gene; V was cut back by 3 bases and J by 1 base. Germline V gives CDR1 SGHDT, CDR2 YYEEEE. The CDR3 has 17 amino acids. DNA for the CDR3: TGTGCCAGCAGCTCGGGACTAGCGGGAGCCCGATCCTACGAGCAGTACTTC. Translating gives CASSSGLAGARSYEQYF.

This clonotype occurred many times. The V call is TRBV20-1, the J call TRBJ2-1; tentatively, D is TRBD2 (5 bases). CDR3 length: 13 amino acids. Trimming removed 1 base from V and 6 bases from J, with 10 bases in between. Germline V lookup: CDR1 DFQATT, CDR2 SNEGSKA (reference sequence). The CDR3 loop is CSARAGSFNEQFF. The CDR3 coding sequence is TGCAGTGCTAGAGCGGGATCTTTCAATGAGCAGTTCTTC.

In this sample, this clonotype turned up many times. The V call is TRBV7-9, the J call TRBJ1-5; no clear D. CDR3 length: 14 residues. Germline V gene lookup returns CDR1 SEHNR and CDR2 FQNEAQ (reference sequence). The V gene lost 4 bases and the J gene lost 2 bases, with 9 bases spanning the gap. The CDR3 DNA follows: TGTGCCAGCAGCTCGAGTACGGGCAATCAGCCCCAGCATTTT. Translating gives CASSSSTGNQPQHF.

This clonotype was observed many times. CDR3 sequence reads: CASSSSGELFF. For the CDR3, the DNA is TGTGCCAGCAGCTCATCCGGGGAGCTGTTTTTT. V gene TRBV2 combines with J gene TRBJ2-2; D is unclear. The CDR3 length is 11 residues. The V gene's germline CDR1 is SNHLY and CDR2 FYNNEI. V was shortened by 6 bases and J by 6 bases, with 5 bases between the two germline ends. Supplemented by reference TRBV2 and TRBJ2-2, the full variable domain reads EPEVTQTPSHQVTQMGQEVILRCVPISNHLYFYWYRQILGQKVEFLVSFYNNEISEKSEIFDDQFSVERPDGSNFTLKIRSTKLEDSAMYFCASSSSGELFFGEGSRLTVL.

Ten or more counts support this clonotype. The V and J genes are TRBV30 and TRBJ2-7; possible D gene TRBD2, 5 bases. Germline CDR1 reads GTSNPN; CDR2 reads SVGIG (reference sequence). There are 11 residues in the CDR3. V lost 3 bases, J lost 3 bases, and 6 bases lay in between. CDR3 sequence: CAWREDYEQYF. The CDR3 DNA reads as TGTGCCTGGAGGGAGGACTACGAGCAGTACTTC.

The chain uses TRBV30 and TRBJ2-2, with D perhaps being TRBD1 or TRBD2 (5 bases each). Germline loops: CDR1 GTSNPN, CDR2 SVGIG (reference sequence). The CDR3 length is 13 residues. Trimming cost V 2 bases and J 3 bases, with 7 bases left between them. In DNA form, the CDR3 reads TGTGCCTGGAGTAGAGGGGACACCGGGGAGCTGTTTTTT. It encodes CAWSRGDTGELFF.

This clonotype occurred many times. The J gene is TRBJ2-2, the V gene TRBV3-1, with 13 bases identical to TRBD2. The CDR3 runs to 16 residues. J was trimmed by 6 bases and V by 1 base; bases with no gene match: 2. Germline CDR1 is LGHDT and CDR2 is YNNKEL (reference sequence). Written as DNA, the CDR3 is TGTGCCAGCAGCCAAGGACTAGCGGGAGGCTCCGGGGAGCTGTTTTTT. Residues: CASSQGLAGGSGELFF.

Points on this clonotype: This may be a read error: a much more frequent sequence differs by one nucleotide. V usage is TRBV29-1 and J usage is TRBJ1-1; unclear D gene. Germline V CDR1 and CDR2: SQVTM, ANQGSEA. This CDR3 is 11 amino acids long. The CDR3 loop is CNVGRVPEAFF. CDR3 DNA sequence: TGCAACGTAGGTCGGGTGCCTGAAGCTTTCTTT.

The chain is built from TRBV11-2 and TRBJ2-7; TRBD1 aligns across 9 bases. There are 17 residues in the CDR3. The germline V gene encodes CDR1 SGHAT and CDR2 FQNNGV. Trimming removed 3 bases from V and 0 bases from J; junction bases left unmatched: 9. The CDR3 DNA reads as TGTGCCAGCAGCTTGGGACAGGGAGGATCATCCTCCTACGAGCAGTACTTC. It encodes CASSLGQGGSSSYEQYF.

The sample holds many counts of this clonotype. CDR3 amino acids: CSARDRLASYTQYF. In DNA, the CDR3 is TGCAGTGCTAGAGATCGACTAGCGAGTTATACGCAGTATTTT. V is TRBV20-1 and J is TRBJ2-3, with 8 bases matching TRBD2. This CDR3 has 14 residues. The germline V gene has CDR1 DFQATT and CDR2 SNEGSKA (reference sequence). Unmatched junction bases numbered 6, after V lost 0 bases and J lost 7 bases.

At least ten counts were recorded for this clonotype. V gene TRBV24-1 combines with J gene TRBJ2-5; 8 nucleotides line up with TRBD1. V lost 4 bases to trimming and J lost 3 bases; unmatched junction nucleotides: 9. Germline CDR1 reads KGHDR; CDR2 reads SFDVKD. The CDR3 is 16 amino acids. The DNA for the CDR3 is TGTGCCACCAGTGACTTTGGGACAGGACCAGAAGAGACCCAGTACTTC. Translating gives CATSDFGTGPEETQYF.

The chain employs TRBV20-1 and TRBJ1-5; D is uncertain. V was cut by 5 bases and J by 1 base, with 9 bases left in between. Germline values: CDR1 DFQATT, CDR2 SNEGSKA (reference sequence). The CDR3 is made up of 13 amino acids. The CDR3 nucleotides are TGCAGTGCTGGCGGGCCAAGCAATCAGCCCCAGCATTTT. The encoded protein is CSAGGPSNQPQHF.

This sequence joins TRBV20-1 and TRBJ2-5; D is tentatively TRBD1 or TRBD2 (5 bases each). Trimming stripped 6 bases from V and 1 base from J, with 18 bases between. Germline V gene sequence: CDR1 DFQATT, CDR2 SNEGSKA (reference sequence). This CDR3 is 15 amino acids long. The CDR3 region is CSAPGGGALQETQYF. The DNA for the CDR3 is TGCAGTGCGCCCGGAGGTGGGGCTCTCCAAGAGACCCAGTACTTC.

This clonotype was detected many times. The chain has TRBV27 and TRBJ1-1; D remains ambiguous. The V end lost 0 bases, the J end lost 5 bases, and 13 bases lay between the germline ends. Germline CDR1 MNHEY, CDR2 SMNVEV (reference sequence). The CDR3 runs to 15 residues. CDR3: CASSLSRGMLTEAFF. For the CDR3, the DNA is TGTGCCAGCAGTTTATCGCGGGGAATGTTAACTGAAGCTTTCTTT.

This clonotype was recorded at least ten times. The genes are TRBV19 and TRBJ1-1; 12 bases agree with TRBD1. Germline values: CDR1 LNHDA, CDR2 SQIVND (reference sequence). J was trimmed by 5 bases and V by 9 bases; bases with no gene match: 10. This CDR3 is 15 amino acids long. For the CDR3, the DNA is TGTGCCAGCACGACCCGGGACAGGGGGCTTACTGAAGCTTTCTTT. This translates into CASTTRDRGLTEAFF.

This clonotype was picked up many times. The chain combines TRBV5-4 with TRBJ2-3; either TRBD1 or TRBD2 may supply D (5 bases each). V lost 5 bases, J lost 2 bases, and 12 bases lay in between. The germline V gene has CDR1 SGHNT and CDR2 YYREEE (reference sequence). CDR3 length: 14 residues. The DNA for the CDR3 is TGTGCCAGCAGTTTCGGGGCCTCCACAGATACGCAGTATTTT. As protein: CASSFGASTDTQYF.

This clonotype has only a few counts. The V call is TRBV7-2, the J call TRBJ2-1, with 9 bases that match TRBD2. Germline lookup yields CDR1 SGHTA and CDR2 FQGNSA. The CDR3 contains 15 residues. V dropped 1 base and J dropped 4; count of bases not matched to a gene: 2. In DNA, the CDR3 is TGTGCCAGCAGCTTAGATAGCGGGAGTTACAATGAGCAGTTCTTC. Amino acid sequence: CASSLDSGSYNEQFF.

Regarding this clonotype: A much larger clone differs by one base, so this may be a read error. The chain links TRBV20-1 to TRBJ2-3; 10 bases match TRBD2. The CDR3 has 15 residues. Germline CDR1 is DFQATT and CDR2 is SNEGSKA (reference sequence). V lost 3 bases, J lost 1 base, and 4 bases stayed unmatched. The CDR3 region has the DNA TGCAGTGCTAGTGATGGACTAGCGGGCACAGATACGCAGTATTTT. It translates to CSASDGLAGTDTQYF.